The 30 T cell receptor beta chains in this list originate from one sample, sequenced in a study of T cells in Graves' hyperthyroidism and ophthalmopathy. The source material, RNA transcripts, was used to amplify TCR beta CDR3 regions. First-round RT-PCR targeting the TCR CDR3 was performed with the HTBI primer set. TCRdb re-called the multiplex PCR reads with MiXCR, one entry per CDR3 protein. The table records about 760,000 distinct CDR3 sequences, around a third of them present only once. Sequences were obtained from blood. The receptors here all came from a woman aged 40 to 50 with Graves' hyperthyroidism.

CDR3 residues: CASSVGEEEKLFF. CDR3 bases: TGTGCCAGCAGTGTAGGGGAGGAGGAAAAACTGTTTTTT. V gene TRBV6-5 combines with J gene TRBJ1-4; tentatively, D is TRBD1 (5 bases). The V gene's germline CDR1 is MNHEY and CDR2 SVGAGI. This CDR3 region has 13 residues. Trimming took off 5 bases at V and 8 bases at J, with 12 bases between the two ends.

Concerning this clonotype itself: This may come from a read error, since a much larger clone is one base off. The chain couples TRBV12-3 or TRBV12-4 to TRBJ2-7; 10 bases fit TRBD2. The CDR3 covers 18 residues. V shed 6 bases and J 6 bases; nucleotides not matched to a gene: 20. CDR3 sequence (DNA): TGTGCCAGCAGCCTGGGGCCAGCGGGAGGGCCGCGGTTAATCGAGCAGTACTTC. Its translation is CASSLGPAGGPRLIEQYF.

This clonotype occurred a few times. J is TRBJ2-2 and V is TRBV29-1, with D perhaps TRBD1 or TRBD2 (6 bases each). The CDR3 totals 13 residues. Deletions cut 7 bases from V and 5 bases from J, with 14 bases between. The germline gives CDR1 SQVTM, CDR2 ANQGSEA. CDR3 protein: CSGRGRGTGELFF. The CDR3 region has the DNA TGCAGCGGGCGGGGCAGGGGAACCGGGGAGCTGTTTTTT.

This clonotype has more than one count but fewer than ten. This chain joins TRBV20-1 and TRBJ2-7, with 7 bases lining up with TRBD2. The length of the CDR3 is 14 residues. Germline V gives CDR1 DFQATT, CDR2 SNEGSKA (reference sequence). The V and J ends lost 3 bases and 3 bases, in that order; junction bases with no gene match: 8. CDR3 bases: TGCAGTGCTAGCAGTTTTAGCGGGCACTACGAGCAGTACTTC. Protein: CSASSFSGHYEQYF.

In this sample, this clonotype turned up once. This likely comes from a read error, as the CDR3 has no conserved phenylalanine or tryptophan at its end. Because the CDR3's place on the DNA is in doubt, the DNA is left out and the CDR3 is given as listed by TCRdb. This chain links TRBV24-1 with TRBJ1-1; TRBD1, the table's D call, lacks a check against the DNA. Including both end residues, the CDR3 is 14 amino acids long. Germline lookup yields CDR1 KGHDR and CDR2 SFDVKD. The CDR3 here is CATSDVDGLPYLRG.

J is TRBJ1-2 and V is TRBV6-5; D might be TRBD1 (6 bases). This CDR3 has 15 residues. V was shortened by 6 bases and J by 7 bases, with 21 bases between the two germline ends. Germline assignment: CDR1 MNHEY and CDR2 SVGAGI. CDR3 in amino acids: CASSPTSGGYGGYTF. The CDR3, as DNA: TGTGCCAGCAGCCCAACTAGCGGGGGCTACGGTGGCTACACCTTC.

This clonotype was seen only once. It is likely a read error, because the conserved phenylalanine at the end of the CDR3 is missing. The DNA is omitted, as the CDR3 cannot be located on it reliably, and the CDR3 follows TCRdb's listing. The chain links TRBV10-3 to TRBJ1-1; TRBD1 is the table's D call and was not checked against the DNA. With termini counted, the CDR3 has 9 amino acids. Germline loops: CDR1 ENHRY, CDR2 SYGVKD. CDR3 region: CAISDRGVS.

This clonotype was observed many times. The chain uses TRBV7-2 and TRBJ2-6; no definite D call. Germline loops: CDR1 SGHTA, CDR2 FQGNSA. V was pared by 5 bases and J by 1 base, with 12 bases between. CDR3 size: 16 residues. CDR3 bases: TGTGCCAGCAGCCAGTTGCCACGGTCTGGGGCCAACGTCCTGACTTTC. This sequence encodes CASSQLPRSGANVLTF.

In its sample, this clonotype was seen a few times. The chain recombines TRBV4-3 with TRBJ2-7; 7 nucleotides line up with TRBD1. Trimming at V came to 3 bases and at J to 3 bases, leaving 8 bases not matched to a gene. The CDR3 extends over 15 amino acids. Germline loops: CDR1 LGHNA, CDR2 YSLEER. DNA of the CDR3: TGCGCCAGCAGCCATCCCGGACAGGCTCGCTACGAGCAGTACTTC. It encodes CASSHPGQARYEQYF.

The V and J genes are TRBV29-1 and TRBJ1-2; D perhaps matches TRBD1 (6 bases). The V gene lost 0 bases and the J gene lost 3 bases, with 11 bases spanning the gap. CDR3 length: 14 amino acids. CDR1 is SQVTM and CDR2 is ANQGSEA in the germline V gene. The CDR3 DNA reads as TGCAGCGTTGAAGAAAGGGGGGGGGACTATGGCTACACCTTC. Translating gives CSVEERGGDYGYTF.

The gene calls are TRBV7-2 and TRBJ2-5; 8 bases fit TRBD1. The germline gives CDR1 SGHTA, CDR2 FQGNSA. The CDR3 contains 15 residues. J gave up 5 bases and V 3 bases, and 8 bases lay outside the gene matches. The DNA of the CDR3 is TGTGCCAGCAGCTTTGGACAGGGTGCCAGGGAGACCCAGTACTTC. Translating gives CASSFGQGARETQYF.

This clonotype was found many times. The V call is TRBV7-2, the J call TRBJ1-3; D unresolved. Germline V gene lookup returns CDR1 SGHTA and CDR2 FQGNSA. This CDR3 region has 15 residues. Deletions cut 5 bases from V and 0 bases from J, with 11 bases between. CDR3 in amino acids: CASSLPPLSGNTIYF. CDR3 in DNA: TGTGCCAGCAGCCTACCCCCCCTCTCTGGAAACACCATATATTTT.

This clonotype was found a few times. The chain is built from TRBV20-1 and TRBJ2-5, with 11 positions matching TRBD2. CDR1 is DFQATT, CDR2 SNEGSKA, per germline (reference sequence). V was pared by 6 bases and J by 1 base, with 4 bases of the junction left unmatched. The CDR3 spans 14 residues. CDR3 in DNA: TGCAGTGCGGGGACTAGCGGCTTCCAAGAGACCCAGTACTTC. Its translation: CSAGTSGFQETQYF.

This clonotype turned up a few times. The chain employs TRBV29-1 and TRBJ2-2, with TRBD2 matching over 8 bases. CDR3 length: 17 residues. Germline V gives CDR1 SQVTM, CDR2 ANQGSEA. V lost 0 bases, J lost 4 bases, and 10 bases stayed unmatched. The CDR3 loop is CSVEDSTGGRVTGELFF. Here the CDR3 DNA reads TGCAGCGTTGAAGATAGTACGGGGGGGAGGGTCACCGGGGAGCTGTTTTTT.

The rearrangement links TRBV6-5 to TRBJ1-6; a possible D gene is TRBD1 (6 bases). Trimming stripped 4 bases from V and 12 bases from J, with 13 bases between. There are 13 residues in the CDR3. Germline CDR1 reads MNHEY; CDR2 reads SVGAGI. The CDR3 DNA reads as TGTGCCAGCAGTTTAACACAGGGTGTACCCCTCCACTTT. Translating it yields CASSLTQGVPLHF.

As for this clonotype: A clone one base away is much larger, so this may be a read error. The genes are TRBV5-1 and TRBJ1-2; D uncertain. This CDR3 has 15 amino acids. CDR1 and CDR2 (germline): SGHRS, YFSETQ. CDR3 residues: CASSLERRCPYGYTF. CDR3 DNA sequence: TGTGCCAGCAGCTTAGAACGAAGATGCCCTTATGGCTACACCTTC.

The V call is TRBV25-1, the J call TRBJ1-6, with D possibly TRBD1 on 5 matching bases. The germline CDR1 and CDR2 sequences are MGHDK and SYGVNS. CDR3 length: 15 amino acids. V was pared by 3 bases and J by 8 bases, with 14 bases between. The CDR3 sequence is CASSDRSGWDSPLHF. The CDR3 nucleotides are TGTGCCAGCAGTGATCGATCAGGGTGGGATTCACCCCTCCACTTT.

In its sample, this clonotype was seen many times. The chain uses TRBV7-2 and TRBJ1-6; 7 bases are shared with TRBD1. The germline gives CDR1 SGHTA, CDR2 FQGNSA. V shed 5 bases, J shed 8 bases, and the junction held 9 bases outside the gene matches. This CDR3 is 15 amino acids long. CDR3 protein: CASSPRTGADSPLHF. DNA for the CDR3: TGTGCCAGCAGCCCTCGCACAGGGGCGGATTCACCCCTCCACTTT. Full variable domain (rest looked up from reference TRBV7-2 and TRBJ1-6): GAGVSQSPSNKVTEKGKDVELRCDPISGHTALYWYRQSLGQGLEFLIYFQGNSAPDKSGLPSDRFSAERTGGSVSTLTIQRTQQEDSAVYLCASSPRTGADSPLHFGNGTRLTVT.

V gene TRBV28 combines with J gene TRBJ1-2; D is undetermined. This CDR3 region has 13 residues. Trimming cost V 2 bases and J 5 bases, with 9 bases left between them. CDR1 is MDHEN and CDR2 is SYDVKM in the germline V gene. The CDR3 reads CASSLSGVYGYTF. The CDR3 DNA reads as TGTGCCAGCAGTTTAAGTGGGGTATATGGCTACACCTTC.

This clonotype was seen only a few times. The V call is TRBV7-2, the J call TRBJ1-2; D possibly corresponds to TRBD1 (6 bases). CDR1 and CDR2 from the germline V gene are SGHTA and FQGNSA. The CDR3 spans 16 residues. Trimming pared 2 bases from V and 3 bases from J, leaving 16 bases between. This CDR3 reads CASSLLTGQRDYGYTF. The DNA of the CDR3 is TGTGCCAGCAGCTTACTCACAGGACAGCGAGACTATGGCTACACCTTC.

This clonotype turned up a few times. The CDR3 nucleotides are TGTGCCAGCAGCGCCCACGGGGGGAGCTCCTACGAGCAGTACTTC. Protein product: CASSAHGGSSYEQYF. The V call is TRBV9, the J call TRBJ2-7, with 7 nucleotides matching TRBD2. CDR3 length: 15 amino acids. The V gene end was trimmed by 3 bases and the J gene end by 0 bases; junction bases not matched to a gene: 6. Germline CDR1 and CDR2: SGDLS and YYNGEE.

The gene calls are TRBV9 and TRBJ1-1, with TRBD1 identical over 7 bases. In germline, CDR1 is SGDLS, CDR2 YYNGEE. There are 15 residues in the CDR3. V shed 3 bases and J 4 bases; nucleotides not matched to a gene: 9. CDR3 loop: CASSAQGGESTEAFF. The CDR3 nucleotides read TGTGCCAGCAGCGCCCAGGGGGGGGAGAGCACTGAAGCTTTCTTT. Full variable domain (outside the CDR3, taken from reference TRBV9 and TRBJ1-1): DSGVTQTPKHLITATGQRVTLRCSPRSGDLSVYWYQQSLDQGLQFLIQYYNGEERAKGNILERFSAQQFPDLHSELNLSSLELGDSALYFCASSAQGGESTEAFFGQGTRLTVV.

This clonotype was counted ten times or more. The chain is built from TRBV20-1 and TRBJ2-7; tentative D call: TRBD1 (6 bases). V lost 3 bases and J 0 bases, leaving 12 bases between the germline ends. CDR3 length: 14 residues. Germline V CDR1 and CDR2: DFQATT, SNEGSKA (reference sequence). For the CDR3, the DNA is TGCAGTGCTAGTAGTGGGACATACTCCTACGAGCAGTACTTC. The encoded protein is CSASSGTYSYEQYF.

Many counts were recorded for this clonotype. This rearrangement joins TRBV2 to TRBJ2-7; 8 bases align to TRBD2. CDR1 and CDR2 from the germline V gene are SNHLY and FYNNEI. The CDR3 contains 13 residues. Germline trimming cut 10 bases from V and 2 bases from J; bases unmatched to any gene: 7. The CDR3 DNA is TGTGCCACCGGGGGGGAGGACCCCTACGAGCAGTACTTC. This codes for CATGGEDPYEQYF.

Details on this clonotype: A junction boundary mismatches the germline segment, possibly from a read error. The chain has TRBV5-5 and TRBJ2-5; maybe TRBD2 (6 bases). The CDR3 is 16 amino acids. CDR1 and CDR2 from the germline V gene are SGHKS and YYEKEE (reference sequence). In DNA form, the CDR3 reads TGCGCCAGCAGCCGAAAGACCGGGGGTATCGGGGAGACCCAGTACTTC. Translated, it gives CASSRKTGGIGETQYF.

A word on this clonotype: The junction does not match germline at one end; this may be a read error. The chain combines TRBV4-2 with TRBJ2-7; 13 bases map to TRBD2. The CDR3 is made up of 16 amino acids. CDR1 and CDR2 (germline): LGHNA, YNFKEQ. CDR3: CASSPAGTSGTYEQHF. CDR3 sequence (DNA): TGTGCCAGCAGCCCAGCCGGGACTAGCGGGACATACGAGCAGCACTTC.

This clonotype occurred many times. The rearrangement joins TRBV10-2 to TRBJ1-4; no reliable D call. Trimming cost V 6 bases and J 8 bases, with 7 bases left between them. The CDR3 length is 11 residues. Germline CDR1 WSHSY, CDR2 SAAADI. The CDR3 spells CASRGSEKLFF. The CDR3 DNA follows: TGCGCCAGCAGAGGCAGCGAAAAACTGTTTTTT.

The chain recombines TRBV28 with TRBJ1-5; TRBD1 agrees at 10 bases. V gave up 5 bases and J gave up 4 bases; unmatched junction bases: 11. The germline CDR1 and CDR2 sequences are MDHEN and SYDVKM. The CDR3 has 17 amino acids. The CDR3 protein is CASSATGGLFRNQPQHF. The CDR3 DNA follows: TGTGCCAGCAGTGCGACAGGGGGCTTGTTTCGGAATCAGCCCCAGCATTTT.

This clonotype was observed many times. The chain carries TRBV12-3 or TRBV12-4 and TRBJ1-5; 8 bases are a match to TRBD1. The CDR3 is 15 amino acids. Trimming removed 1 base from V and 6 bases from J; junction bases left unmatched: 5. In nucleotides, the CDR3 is TGTGCCAGCAGTTTAGGTACAGGGGGGGGTCAGCCCCAGCATTTT. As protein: CASSLGTGGGQPQHF.

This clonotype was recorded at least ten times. As DNA, the CDR3 is TGTGCCAGCTCATCCCAGTCGACAGTTAATTCACCCCTCCACTTT. This translates into CASSSQSTVNSPLHF. The V gene is TRBV18, the J gene TRBJ1-6; TRBD1 is a possible D gene (5 bases). Germline values: CDR1 KGHSH, CDR2 LQKENI. The CDR3 extends over 15 amino acids. V lost 5 bases and J lost 6, with 14 bases in between.